This T cell receptor (beta chain) was sequenced during a study of shared clonotypes between healthy human individuals. At deep level, the assay was performed. Here immunoSEQ multiplex PCR was the method, and the copy in TCRdb shows in-frame clones only, minus some. The sample holds about 960,000 clones, over 60% seen once. Trimming took 6 bases from V and 4 from J; bases not matched to a gene: 6. The CDR3 has 14 amino acids. CDR1 MNHNS and CDR2 SASEGT come from the germline V gene. Source material: memory CD4+ T cells sorted from blood. The subset denotes: CD45RA-negative fraction. This TCR came from a man aged 18 to 29 in good health. The rearrangement uses TRBV6-1 and TRBJ2-7; TRBD1 matches at 10 bases. The CDR3 is CASRGQGTVYEQYF. The CDR3 nucleotides read TGTGCCAGCAGGGGACAGGGGACAGTGTACGAGCAGTACTTC.